These T cell receptor beta chains were read from a single sample in a study of blood T cell repertoires in COVID-19. The table came from immunoSEQ multiplex PCR; TCRdb's copy has only in-frame clones and leaves some out. Found here are 250,000 to 300,000 clones, 86% of them singletons; the top ten hold roughly 12%. Sequencing input: peripheral blood. The origin of the receptors is a woman younger than 45 with COVID-19, enrolled during active disease. Each CDR3 is given with its conserved first and last residue. Each record gives: D gene, V gene, J gene, clone size, CDR3 protein, CDR3 DNA. A D gene is named only where the DNA matches it firmly. The size of a clone is reported for some rows only, either as once, few or many, or as a class for expanded clones.

d_call: -
v_call: TRBV28
j_call: TRBJ2-7
clone_size: few
cdr3_aa: CASSLLDSAQYF
cdr3_nt: TGTGCCAGCAGTTTATTGGACAGCGCGCAGTACTTC

d_call: -
v_call: TRBV5-5
j_call: TRBJ1-1
clone_size: -
cdr3_aa: CASSLGSGRTEAFF
cdr3_nt: TGTGCCAGCAGCTTGGGGTCAGGTAGGACTGAAGCTTTCTTT

d_call: TRBD1
v_call: TRBV28
j_call: TRBJ1-2
clone_size: once
cdr3_aa: CASSPGDRGYTYTF
cdr3_nt: TGTGCCAGCAGTCCGGGGGACAGGGGTTATACTTACACCTTC

d_call: TRBD1
v_call: TRBV19
j_call: TRBJ2-7
clone_size: few
cdr3_aa: CASSLLGTGGHEQYF
cdr3_nt: TGTGCCAGTAGTCTCCTCGGGACAGGGGGCCACGAGCAGTACTTC

d_call: TRBD1
v_call: TRBV27
j_call: TRBJ1-5
clone_size: -
cdr3_aa: CASRMRTGGQPQHF
cdr3_nt: TGTGCCAGCAGGATGAGGACAGGGGGCCAGCCCCAGCATTTT

d_call: -
v_call: TRBV9
j_call: TRBJ2-3
clone_size: -
cdr3_aa: CASSVSPPGLWTSTDTQYF
cdr3_nt: TGTGCCAGCAGCGTATCCCCCCCGGGGTTGTGGACCTCCACAGATACGCAGTATTTT

d_call: TRBD1
v_call: TRBV5-1
j_call: TRBJ1-2
clone_size: -
cdr3_aa: CASSSSTGGLGDGYTF
cdr3_nt: TGCGCCAGCAGCTCCTCGACAGGGGGCTTGGGAGATGGCTACACCTTC

d_call: -
v_call: TRBV27
j_call: TRBJ2-7
clone_size: -
cdr3_aa: CASSLARGHEQYF
cdr3_nt: TGTGCCAGCAGTTTAGCAAGGGGCCACGAGCAGTACTTC

d_call: -
v_call: TRBV28
j_call: TRBJ1-1
clone_size: -
cdr3_aa: CASSLDLSGVAGTEAFF
cdr3_nt: TGTGCCAGCAGTTTAGATCTCTCGGGGGTGGCGGGCACTGAAGCTTTCTTT

d_call: -
v_call: TRBV28
j_call: TRBJ1-2
clone_size: -
cdr3_aa: CASSSQGWYGYTF
cdr3_nt: TGTGCCAGCAGTTCTCAGGGGTGGTATGGCTACACCTTC

d_call: TRBD1
v_call: TRBV7-8
j_call: TRBJ2-1
clone_size: -
cdr3_aa: CASTLRTRGLLYNEQFF
cdr3_nt: TGTGCCAGCACCCTGCGGACCAGGGGGTTACTATACAATGAGCAGTTCTTC

d_call: TRBD1
v_call: TRBV11-2
j_call: TRBJ2-5
clone_size: -
cdr3_aa: CASSFDRGPETQYF
cdr3_nt: TGTGCCAGCAGCTTTGACAGGGGGCCTGAAACCCAGTACTTC

d_call: -
v_call: TRBV19
j_call: TRBJ2-2
clone_size: -
cdr3_aa: CASKSAQPGELFF
cdr3_nt: TGTGCCAGTAAAAGTGCACAGCCCGGGGAGCTGTTTTTT

d_call: TRBD2
v_call: TRBV7-8
j_call: TRBJ2-2
clone_size: -
cdr3_aa: CASSFAGGTGELFF
cdr3_nt: TGTGCCAGCAGCTTCGCGGGGGGCACCGGGGAGCTGTTTTTT

d_call: TRBD2
v_call: TRBV9
j_call: TRBJ2-1
clone_size: -
cdr3_aa: CASSVGTSGGPNNEQFF
cdr3_nt: TGTGCCAGCAGCGTAGGGACTAGCGGGGGACCTAACAATGAGCAGTTCTTC

d_call: TRBD1
v_call: TRBV6-5
j_call: TRBJ1-4
clone_size: -
cdr3_aa: CASSYSPDRAHEKLFF
cdr3_nt: TGTGCCAGCAGTTATTCCCCCGACAGGGCCCATGAAAAACTGTTTTTT